The clone carrying this T cell receptor (beta chain) was detected ten times or more. Reverse transcription of blood and skin TCR RNA was primed at alpha and beta constant regions. Each CDR3 protein is one row after TCRdb ran MiXCR on the 5' RACE reads. The data contain tens of thousands of distinct CDR3 sequences, 4% to 4.5% of them singletons. Adult healthy volunteers gave 2.5 ml peripheral blood for whole-blood RNA. The germline V gene has CDR1 MGHRA and CDR2 YSYEKL. V lost 1 base to trimming and J lost 4 bases, with 5 bases between them. There are 13 residues in the CDR3. The source of the sample is a study of naive and memory T cell subsets.

This TCR came from a male donor in good health. The genes are TRBV4-1 and TRBJ2-1, with no clear D. In nucleotides, the CDR3 is TGCGCCAGCAGCCAAGGCCAGTACAATGAGCAGTTCTTC. This gives the protein CASSQGQYNEQFF.